This TCR beta chain was sequenced in a study of Graves' ophthalmopathy and Graves' hyperthyroidism. Whole-study findings and limits: Blood shared most expanded thyroid clonotypes above 0.001 frequency.

This clonotype appeared many times. Its specificity is not known. Amplification targeted the TCR beta CDR3 regions, with RNA transcripts as the source material. HTBI primers primed a first-round RT-PCR, and a second-round multiplex PCR followed. TCRdb redid the calling of the multiplex PCR reads with MiXCR, one entry per CDR3 protein. The top ten clones hold 1.6% of a sample with about 400,000 distinct CDR3 sequences, around 19% of them seen once. The germline gives CDR1 MNHEY, CDR2 SVGEGT. The CDR3 spans 14 residues. The germline V and J ends were trimmed by 5 bases and 0 bases, with 8 bases remaining between them.

The chain has TRBV6-2 or TRBV6-3 and TRBJ1-5; D unclear. This receptor was taken from a woman aged 18-29 years with Graves' ophthalmopathy. The sample consisted of peripheral blood. CDR3 nucleotides: TGTGCCAGCAGTGGACGCCTTAGCAATCAGCCCCAGCATTTT. Amino acids: CASSGRLSNQPQHF.